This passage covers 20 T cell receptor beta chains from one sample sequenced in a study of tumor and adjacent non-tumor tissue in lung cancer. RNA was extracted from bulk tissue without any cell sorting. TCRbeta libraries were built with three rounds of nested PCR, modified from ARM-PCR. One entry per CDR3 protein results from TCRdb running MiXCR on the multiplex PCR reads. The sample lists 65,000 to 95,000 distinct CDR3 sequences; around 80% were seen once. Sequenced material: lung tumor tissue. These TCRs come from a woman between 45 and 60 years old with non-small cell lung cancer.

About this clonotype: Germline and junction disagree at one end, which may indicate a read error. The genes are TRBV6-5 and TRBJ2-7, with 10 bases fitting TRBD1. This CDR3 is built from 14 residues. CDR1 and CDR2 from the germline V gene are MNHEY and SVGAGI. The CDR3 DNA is TGTGCCAACAGTTTGACAGGGGGCTTCTACGAACAGTACTTC. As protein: CANSLTGGFYEQYF.

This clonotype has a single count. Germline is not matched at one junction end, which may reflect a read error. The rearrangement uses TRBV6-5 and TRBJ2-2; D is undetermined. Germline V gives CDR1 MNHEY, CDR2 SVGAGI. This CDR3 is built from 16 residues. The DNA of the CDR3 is TGTGCCAGCAGCCTCCGAGAGTTCGCGAACACCGGAGAGCTGTTTTTT. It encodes CASSLREFANTGELFF.

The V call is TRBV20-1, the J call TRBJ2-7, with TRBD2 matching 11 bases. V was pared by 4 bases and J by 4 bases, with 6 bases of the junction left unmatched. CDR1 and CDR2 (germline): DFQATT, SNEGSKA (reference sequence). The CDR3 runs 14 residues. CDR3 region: CSAKRGLAAYEQYF. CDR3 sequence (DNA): TGCAGTGCTAAAAGGGGACTAGCGGCATACGAGCAGTACTTC.

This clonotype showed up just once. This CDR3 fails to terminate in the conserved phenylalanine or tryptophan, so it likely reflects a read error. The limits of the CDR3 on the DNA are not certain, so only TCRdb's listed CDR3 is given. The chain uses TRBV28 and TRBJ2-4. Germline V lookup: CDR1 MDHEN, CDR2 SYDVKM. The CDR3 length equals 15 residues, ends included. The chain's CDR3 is CASSFESLAKNIHYL.

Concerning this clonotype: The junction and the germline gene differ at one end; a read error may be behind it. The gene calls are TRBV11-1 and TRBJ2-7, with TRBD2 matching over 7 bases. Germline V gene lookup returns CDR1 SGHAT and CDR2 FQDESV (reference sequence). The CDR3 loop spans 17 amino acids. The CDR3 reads CTRSLYVQRENSYEQCF. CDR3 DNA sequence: TGTACCAGAAGCTTATATGTTCAGCGGGAAAACTCCTACGAGCAGTGCTTC.

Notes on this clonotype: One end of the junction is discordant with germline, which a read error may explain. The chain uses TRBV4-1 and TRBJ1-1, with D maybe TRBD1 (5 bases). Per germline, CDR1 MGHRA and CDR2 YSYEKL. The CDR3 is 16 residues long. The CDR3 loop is CACSQGQYRMNTEAFF. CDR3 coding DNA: TGCGCCTGCAGCCAAGGTCAGTACAGGATGAACACTGAAGCTTTCTTT.

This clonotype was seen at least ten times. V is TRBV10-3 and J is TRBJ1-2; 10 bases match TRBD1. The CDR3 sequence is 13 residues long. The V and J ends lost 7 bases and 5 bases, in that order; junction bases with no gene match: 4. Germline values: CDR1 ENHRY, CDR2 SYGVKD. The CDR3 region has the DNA TGTGCCATCACCCCGGGACAGGGGTATGGCTACACCTTC. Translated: CAITPGQGYGYTF.

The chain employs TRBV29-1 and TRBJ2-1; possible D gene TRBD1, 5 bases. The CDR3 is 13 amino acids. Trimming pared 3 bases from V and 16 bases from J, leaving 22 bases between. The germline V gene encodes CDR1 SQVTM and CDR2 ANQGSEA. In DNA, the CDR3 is TGCAGCGTTGAGGACACGCTGAACAATGAGAAATTCTTC. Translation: CSVEDTLNNEKFF.

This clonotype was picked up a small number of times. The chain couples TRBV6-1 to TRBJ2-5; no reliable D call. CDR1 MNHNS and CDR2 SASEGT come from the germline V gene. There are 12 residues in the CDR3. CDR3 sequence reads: CASDLRGEAQYF. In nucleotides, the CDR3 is TGTGCTAGTGACCTGAGAGGCGAGGCCCAGTACTTC.

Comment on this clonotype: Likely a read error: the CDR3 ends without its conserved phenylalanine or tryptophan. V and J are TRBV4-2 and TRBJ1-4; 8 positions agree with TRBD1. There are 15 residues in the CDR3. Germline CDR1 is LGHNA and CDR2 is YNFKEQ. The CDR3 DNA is TGTGTCAACAGCCAAGTCCAGGGGGCCGGGGAAAAACTGTTTCTT. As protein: CVNSQVQGAGEKLFL.

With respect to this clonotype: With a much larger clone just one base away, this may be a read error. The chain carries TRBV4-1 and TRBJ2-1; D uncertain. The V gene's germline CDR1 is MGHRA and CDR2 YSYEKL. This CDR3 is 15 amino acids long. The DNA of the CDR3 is TGCGTCAGCAGCCAAGGCTGGGCGTCTTACGATGAGCAGTTCTTC. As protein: CVSSQGWASYDEQFF.

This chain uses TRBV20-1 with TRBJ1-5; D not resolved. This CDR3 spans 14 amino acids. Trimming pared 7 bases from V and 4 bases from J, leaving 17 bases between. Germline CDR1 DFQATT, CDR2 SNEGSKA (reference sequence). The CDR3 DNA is TGCAGTGTTAGCCCCGACGGGGTGAATCAGCCCCAGCATTTT. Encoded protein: CSVSPDGVNQPQHF.

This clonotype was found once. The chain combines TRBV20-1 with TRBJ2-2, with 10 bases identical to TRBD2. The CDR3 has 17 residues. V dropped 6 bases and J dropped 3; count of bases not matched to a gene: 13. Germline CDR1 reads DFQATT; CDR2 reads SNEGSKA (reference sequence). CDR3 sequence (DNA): TGCAGTGCACAGGGATTAGCGGGAGGTCGGGACACCGGGGAGCTGTTTTTT. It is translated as CSAQGLAGGRDTGELFF.

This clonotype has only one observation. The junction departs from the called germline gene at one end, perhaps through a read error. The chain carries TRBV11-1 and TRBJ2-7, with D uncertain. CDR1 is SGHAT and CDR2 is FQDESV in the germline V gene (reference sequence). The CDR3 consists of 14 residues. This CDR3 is CASTHWDSSYEQYF. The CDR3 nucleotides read TGTGCCAGCACCCACTGGGATAGCTCCTACGAACAGTACTTC.

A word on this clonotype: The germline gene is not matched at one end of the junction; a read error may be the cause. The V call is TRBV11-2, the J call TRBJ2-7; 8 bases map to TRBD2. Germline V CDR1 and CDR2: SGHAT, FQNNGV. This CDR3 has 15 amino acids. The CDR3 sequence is CASRDLREDSYGQYF. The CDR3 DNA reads TGCGCCAGCAGGGACTTGCGGGAGGACTCCTACGGGCAGTACTTC.

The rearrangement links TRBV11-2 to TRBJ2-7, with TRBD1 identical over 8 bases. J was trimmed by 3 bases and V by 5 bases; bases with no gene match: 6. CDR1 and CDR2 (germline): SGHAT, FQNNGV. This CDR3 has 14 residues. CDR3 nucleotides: TGTGCCAGCAGCGAATCAGGGGGCGGCTACGAGCAGTACTTC. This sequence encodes CASSESGGGYEQYF.

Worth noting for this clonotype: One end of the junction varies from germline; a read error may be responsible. This CDR3 reads CSVVGLLGSYEECF. CDR3 nucleotide sequence: TGCAGCGTTGTGGGTCTCCTAGGGTCCTACGAGGAGTGCTTC. This chain connects TRBV29-1 to TRBJ2-7, with D hard to call. This CDR3 spans 14 amino acids. The germline CDR1 and CDR2 sequences are SQVTM and ANQGSEA.

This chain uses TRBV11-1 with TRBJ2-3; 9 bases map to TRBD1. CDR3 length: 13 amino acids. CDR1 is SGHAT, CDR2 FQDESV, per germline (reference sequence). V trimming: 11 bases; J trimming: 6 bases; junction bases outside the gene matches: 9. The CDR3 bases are TGTGCCTGTAAAGGGACAGGGATGGATACGCAGTATTTT. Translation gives CACKGTGMDTQYF.

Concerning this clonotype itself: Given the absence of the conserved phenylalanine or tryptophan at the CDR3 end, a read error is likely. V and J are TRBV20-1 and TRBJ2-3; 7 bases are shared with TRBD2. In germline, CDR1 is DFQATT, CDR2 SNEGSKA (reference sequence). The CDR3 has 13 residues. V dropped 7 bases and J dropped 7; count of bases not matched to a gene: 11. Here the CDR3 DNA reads TGCAGTGTGCGAAGCGGGGCAGTATATACGCAGTATTTA. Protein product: CSVRSGAVYTQYL.

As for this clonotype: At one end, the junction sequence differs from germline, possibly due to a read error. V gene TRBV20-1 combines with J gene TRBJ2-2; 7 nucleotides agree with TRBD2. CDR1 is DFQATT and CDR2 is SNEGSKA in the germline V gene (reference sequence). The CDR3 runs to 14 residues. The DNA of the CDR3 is TGCAGTGCCAATCGCGGGAGTAGGACCGGGGAGCTGTTTTTC. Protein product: CSANRGSRTGELFF.